This T cell receptor beta chain was retrieved from a study of T cell responses to AZD1222 COVID-19 vaccine. Whole-study findings and limits: Just six AZD1222 recipients were seropositive at baseline. A reported finding is that nearly half of spike-specific TCRs target unmutated variant regions.

Sequencing was performed with immunoSEQ multiplex PCR; in TCRdb, only in-frame clones are kept and a portion is missing. Altogether about 120,000 clones are present, about 88% being singletons, with the ten largest covering over 2.5%. With regard to this clone: Its antigen is still unknown.

This CDR3 is 12 amino acids long. With 5 bases removed from V and 4 bases from J, the gap between germline ends came to 7 bases. Germline V gene data show CDR1 as SGHRS and CDR2 as YFSETQ. This TCR came from an adult who received the AZD1222 COVID-19 vaccine. This chain links TRBV5-1 with TRBJ1-3; D is unclear. Specimen: peripheral blood, collected 28 days after the second AZD1222 dose. The CDR3 region has the DNA TGCGCCAGCAGGGATCAGGGAAACACCATATATTTT. Translating gives CASRDQGNTIYF.